The rows below give T cell receptor beta chains drawn from one sample of a study of chemoradiotherapy in HPV16-positive cancers. Method: immunoSEQ multiplex PCR; TCRdb's copy keeps in-frame clones and lacks some. This table has 40,000 to 60,000 clones, roughly nine tenths appearing once. Sequenced here: blood, sampled from a patient who underwent chemoradiotherapy. The receptors here all came from a human donor with HPV-associated anogenital cancer. Each CDR3 is given with its conserved first and last residue. The order of the fields is CDR3 protein, CDR3 DNA, V gene, D gene, clone size, J gene. D genes are given only for firm matches. Expanded clones get a size class; other rows say once, few or many, or leave the size out.

CASSQGLSGRSYEQFF TGCGCCAGCAGCCAAGGTCTTAGCGGGAGGTCCTATGAGCAGTTCTTC TRBV4-3 TRBD2 - TRBJ2-1
CASSEGTGSYEQYF TGTGCCAGCAGTGAAGGAACAGGAAGCTACGAGCAGTACTTC TRBV25-1 - - TRBJ2-7
CASSTPVGEETQYF TGTGCCAGCAGCACCCCAGTGGGAGAGGAGACCCAGTACTTC TRBV7-6 - - TRBJ2-5
CASSRDSVDTQYF TGTGCCAGCTCACGTGACTCCGTGGATACGCAGTATTTT TRBV18 - - TRBJ2-3
CASSLGSTLNTEAFF TGTGCCAGCAGCTTAGGCTCGACACTGAACACTGAAGCTTTCTTT TRBV11-2 - - TRBJ1-1
CASRYSHNSPDEQFF TGTGCCAGCAGATACTCCCACAATTCACCCGATGAGCAGTTCTTC TRBV7-6 - - TRBJ2-1
CASIMDRGHGETQYF TGTGCCAGCATCATGGACAGGGGGCATGGTGAGACCCAGTACTTC TRBV11-1 TRBD1 - TRBJ2-5
CASTSRGLAGANVLTF TGCGCCAGCACCAGCAGGGGTCTCGCTGGGGCCAACGTCCTGACTTTC TRBV10-2 - - TRBJ2-6
CASSVRTSGRDEQFF TGTGCCAGCAGCGTTCGGACTAGCGGGAGAGATGAGCAGTTCTTC TRBV9 TRBD2 - TRBJ2-1
CASSARGFSGANVLTF TGTGCCAGCAGCGCCCGGGGGTTCTCTGGGGCCAACGTCCTGACTTTC TRBV7-9 - - TRBJ2-6
CASSWVAGEQYF TGTGCCAGCAGTTGGGTTGCCGGCGAGCAGTACTTC TRBV2 - - TRBJ2-7
CASSSRLAGNTGELFF TGTGCCAGCAGCTCTCGACTAGCGGGTAACACCGGGGAGCTGTTTTTT TRBV7-2 TRBD2 - TRBJ2-2
CASSRSQGTASYGYTF TGTGCCAGCAGCCGAAGCCAGGGGACAGCTTCCTATGGCTACACCTTC TRBV5-6 TRBD1 - TRBJ1-2
CASSSSLRAGNTIYF TGTGCCAGCAGTTCATCTCTAAGGGCTGGAAACACCATATATTTT TRBV6-5 - - TRBJ1-3
CASSRDRELYEQYF TGTGCCAGCTCCCGGGACAGGGAACTTTACGAGCAGTACTTC TRBV18 TRBD1 - TRBJ2-7
CASSLGQKYMNTEAFF TGTGCCAGCAGCCTAGGACAGAAGTACATGAACACTGAAGCTTTCTTT TRBV5-4 - once TRBJ1-1
CASRLGSKGVYNEQFF TGTGCCAGCCGGCTAGGATCAAAGGGAGTCTACAATGAGCAGTTCTTC TRBV9 - - TRBJ2-1
CASGIRVNTEAFF TGTGCTAGTGGTATTAGGGTGAACACTGAAGCTTTCTTT TRBV12-5 - - TRBJ1-1
CASSQYESSGNTIYF TGTGCCAGCAGCCAATACGAGAGCTCTGGAAACACCATATATTTT TRBV4-2 - - TRBJ1-3
CASSYPSWTSGSDEQYF TGTGCCAGCAGCTACCCTAGCTGGACTAGCGGGAGTGACGAGCAGTACTTC TRBV7-2 TRBD2 - TRBJ2-7
CASSPLASQETQYF TGTGCCAGCAGCCCCCTAGCATCCCAAGAGACCCAGTACTTC TRBV7-8 - - TRBJ2-5
CASSLLVGTEQPQHF TGTGCCAGCAGCCTCCTGGTCGGGACGGAACAGCCCCAGCATTTT TRBV5-6 - - TRBJ1-5
CASRPNSGTGINTGELFF TGTGCCAGTAGGCCGAATTCCGGGACAGGGATTAACACCGGGGAGCTGTTTTTT TRBV19 TRBD1 - TRBJ2-2
CASSSYTGYGYTF TGTGCCAGCAGCTCCTACACGGGGTATGGCTACACCTTC TRBV11-2 - - TRBJ1-2
CASRRTSRPNEQFF TGTGCCAGCAGGCGGACTAGCCGGCCCAATGAGCAGTTCTTC TRBV6-5 TRBD2 - TRBJ2-1
CASSASGGGNTEAFF TGTGCCAGCAGCGCCTCAGGGGGCGGAAACACTGAAGCTTTCTTT TRBV9 TRBD1 - TRBJ1-1
CASSVGDGGPLNEQYF TGTGCCAGCAGCGTAGGGGACGGGGGGCCCCTTAACGAGCAGTACTTC TRBV9 - - TRBJ2-7
CASSAGSSGNTIYF TGTGCCAGCAGCGCGGGTAGCTCTGGAAACACCATATATTTT TRBV7-9 - - TRBJ1-3
CASSQSSIGTLFF TGTGCCAGCAGCCAGTCGTCCATCGGGACACTGTTTTTT TRBV14 - - TRBJ1-4
CASSVTTSNQPQHF TGTGCCAGCAGTGTTACAACGAGCAATCAGCCCCAGCATTTT TRBV6-1 - - TRBJ1-5
CASRGGPLLEQYF TGTGCCAGCAGAGGGGGGCCCCTCCTCGAGCAGTACTTC TRBV2 - - TRBJ2-7
CASSQVEGTDTQYF TGTGCCAGCAGCCAAGTTGAAGGCACAGATACGCAGTATTTT TRBV4-2 - once TRBJ2-3
CAWSVKTGTGSGSSYF TGTGCCTGGAGTGTAAAGACAGGGACGGGCTCTGGAAGCAGTTACTTC TRBV30 TRBD1 - TRBJ2-7
CASSLVTGVSYEQYF TGTGCCAGCAGCTTGGTTACGGGGGTGAGCTACGAGCAGTACTTC TRBV5-6 - - TRBJ2-7
CASGPHGDYGYTF TGTGCTAGTGGTCCACATGGGGACTATGGCTACACCTTC TRBV12-5 - - TRBJ1-2
CASSYGARKGEQYF TGTGCCAGCAGTTACGGGGCCCGAAAGGGCGAGCAGTACTTC TRBV6-5 - - TRBJ2-7
CASSLASWNEQFF TGTGCCAGCAGCTTGGCATCTTGGAATGAGCAGTTCTTC TRBV7-2 - - TRBJ2-1
CATRLGQGAYEQYF TGTGCCACCCGTCTAGGACAGGGGGCCTACGAGCAGTACTTC TRBV6-5 TRBD1 - TRBJ2-7
CASSPPGASGANVLTF TGTGCCAGCTCACCACCAGGGGCTAGTGGGGCCAACGTCCTGACTTTC TRBV18 - - TRBJ2-6
CAWSRTGAGNTIYF TGTGCCTGGAGTAGAACAGGCGCTGGAAACACCATATATTTT TRBV30 - - TRBJ1-3
CAWSVGQPQEQYF TGTGCCTGGAGTGTTGGACAGCCCCAAGAGCAGTACTTC TRBV30 - - TRBJ2-7
CASSQSPRRGHNEQFF TGCGCCAGCAGCCAATCCCCTAGGCGGGGACACAATGAGCAGTTCTTC TRBV4-1 - - TRBJ2-1
CASRRGIGANVLTF TGTGCCAGCAGGCGGGGAATCGGGGCCAACGTCCTGACTTTC TRBV6-5 - - TRBJ2-6
CASMTGGGGELFF TGTGCCAGCATGACAGGGGGCGGCGGGGAGCTGTTTTTT TRBV28 TRBD1 - TRBJ2-2
CASSLDGSPYEQYF TGTGCCAGCAGCTTAGATGGCTCACCCTACGAGCAGTACTTC TRBV11-2 - - TRBJ2-7
CAWREGRREKLFF TGTGCCTGGAGGGAGGGGAGGAGGGAAAAACTGTTTTTT TRBV30 - - TRBJ1-4
CASSSAPGNTEAFF TGTGCCAGCAGCTCCGCACCCGGGAACACTGAAGCTTTCTTT TRBV6-4 - few TRBJ1-1
CASRRDYRTGELFF TGTGCCAGCAGGAGGGACTATCGGACCGGGGAGCTGTTTTTT TRBV27 TRBD2 few TRBJ2-2
CASSLDQGRARNEQFF TGTGCCAGCAGCTTAGACCAGGGAAGGGCTCGGAATGAGCAGTTCTTC TRBV7-3 - - TRBJ2-1
CASSQAWGGSDTQYF TGCGCCAGCAGCCAAGCGTGGGGGGGGTCAGATACGCAGTATTTT TRBV4-3 TRBD2 - TRBJ2-3